The present T cell receptor (beta chain) was sequenced within a study of cytomegalovirus exposure and HLA in healthy donors. Study context: The roughly 130 validation repertoires used the same platform as the 600 to 750 first-cohort repertoires (as reported by a later analysis). Study-wide points: Despite most TCR sequences being rare, some public TCRs occurred in many donors.

Of note for this clone: Antigen: not known.

The V gene's germline CDR1 is SGHVS and CDR2 FNYEAQ. V was pared by 0 bases and J by 9 bases, with 23 bases of the junction left unmatched. The length of the CDR3 is 21 residues. Assay used: immunoSEQ multiplex PCR; TCRdb lists only in-frame clones, some missing. Of over 65,000 clones in the sample, roughly 92% were seen once. The TCR sequence derives from a woman between 18 and 29 years old in good health and CMV-seropositive. The chain is built from TRBV7-6 and TRBJ1-6; 7 positions agree with TRBD1. The sample comprised PBMCs. The CDR3 is CASSLAPDDRARTRPSSPLHF. Written as DNA, the CDR3 is TGTGCCAGCAGCTTAGCCCCCGATGACAGGGCGCGCACCCGCCCCAGTTCACCCCTCCACTTT. The variable domain in full, with the rest retrieved from reference TRBV7-6 and TRBJ1-6, is GAGVSQSPRYKVTKRGQDVALRCDPISGHVSLYWYRQALGQGPEFLTYFNYEAQQDKSGLPNDRFSAERPEGSISTLTIQRTEQRDSAMYRCASSLAPDDRARTRPSSPLHFGNGTRLTVT.